Described below is a single TCR beta chain sequence and its context. V lost 8 bases to trimming and J lost 6 bases; unmatched junction nucleotides: 8. The CDR3 contains 13 residues. From germline, CDR1 is MDHEN and CDR2 SYDVKM. This table comes from immunoSEQ multiplex PCR, and its TCRdb copy is limited to in-frame clones, with some not included. The table has about 68,000 clones, under 98% seen once. The data are from a study of technical replicates of blood from a few donors. The source material was T cells isolated from PBMCs. The source is a human donor in good health. The V call is TRBV28, the J call TRBJ1-2; 8 nucleotides agree with TRBD1. In nucleotides, the CDR3 is TGTGCCAGCCGACGGGACAGGATCCATGGCTACACCTTC. Translated, it gives CASRRDRIHGYTF.